This T cell receptor (beta chain) was found in a study of blood T cell repertoires in COVID-19. Between the trimmed V and J ends, which lost 4 bases and 2 bases, there was a span of 13 bases. The germline V gene has CDR1 KGHSH and CDR2 LQKENI. CDR3 size: 15 residues. Libraries were prepared by immunoSEQ multiplex PCR; TCRdb keeps only in-frame clonotypes and omits some of them. The repertoire has tens of thousands of clones, roughly nine tenths of them found once; the top ten carry around 30%. The TCR was taken from a woman of 80 years or more with acute or convalescent COVID-19. The chain recombines TRBV18 with TRBJ2-3, with a possible D match to TRBD2 (5 bases). The material sequenced was peripheral blood. The CDR3 loop is CASSQMEANTDTQYF. The CDR3 nucleotides are TGTGCCAGCTCACAGATGGAGGCAAACACAGATACGCAGTATTTT.